One sample yielded the 15 T cell receptor beta chains listed below, sequenced in a study of tumor-infiltrating lymphocytes in primary liver carcinoma. In addition to blood RNA drawn from unsorted whole blood, germline DNA was extracted. Reverse transcription of approximately 500 ng total RNA with a constant-region primer produced TCR beta cDNA. ARM-PCR, slightly modified, supplied the TCR beta libraries through three nested multiplex PCR rounds. Running around 10 cycles apiece, the first two PCR rounds relied on TRBV1-TRBV30 forward primers together with a C-beta reverse primer. TCRdb analysed the multiplex PCR reads with MiXCR anew, one entry per CDR3 protein. In the table there are approximately 310,000 distinct CDR3 sequences, about 62% of which are singletons. Sequencing was carried out using peripheral blood. The receptors come from a man aged 35 to 55 with primary liver carcinoma and hepatitis B virus infection.

The sample holds one count of this clonotype. The junction and the germline gene differ at one end; a read error may be behind it. CDR3 in amino acids: CSVEGTGSYEQDF. In DNA form, the CDR3 reads TGCAGTGTTGAAGGGACAGGTTCCTACGAGCAGGACTTC. The chain carries TRBV29-1 and TRBJ2-7; 8 nucleotides agree with TRBD1. The germline gives CDR1 SQVTM, CDR2 ANQGSEA. The CDR3 runs to 13 residues.

In its sample, this clonotype was seen a few times. Just one base apart from a much larger clone, this may be a read error. The chain links TRBV29-1 to TRBJ2-7; 13 nucleotides match TRBD2. The CDR3 has 15 residues. Germline V gene sequence: CDR1 SQVTM, CDR2 ANQGSEA. The CDR3 region has the DNA TGCAACGTTGCAAGTAGACTAGCGGGAGGCGGCGAGCAGTACTTC. The encoded protein is CNVASRLAGGGEQYF.

For this clonotype: The missing conserved phenylalanine or tryptophan at the end of this CDR3 makes a read error likely. This chain joins TRBV6-1 and TRBJ2-7, with 8 bases identical to TRBD2. Germline trimming cut 4 bases from V and 4 bases from J; bases unmatched to any gene: 12. Germline-derived CDR1 and CDR2 are MNHNS and SASEGT. CDR3 length: 16 residues. CDR3 in amino acids: CASSGLEASGRYEQYL. Here the CDR3 DNA reads TGTGCCAGCAGTGGCCTTGAGGCCAGCGGGAGATACGAGCAGTACTTA.

Comments on this clonotype: Just one base apart from a much larger clone, this may be a read error. A read error is likely, as this CDR3 ends without the conserved phenylalanine or tryptophan. The chain is built from TRBV4-2 and TRBJ2-5; D may be TRBD1 (6 bases). The CDR3 contains 14 residues. The germline V and J ends were trimmed by 0 bases and 4 bases, with 9 bases remaining between them. Germline CDR1 LGHNA, CDR2 YNFKEQ. CDR3 loop: CASSQDLGGETQYL. The CDR3 coding sequence is TGTGCCAGCAGCCAAGATTTAGGGGGAGAGACCCAGTACTTG.

For this clonotype: A much bigger clone sits one base away, suggesting this may be a read error. This chain links TRBV6-2 or TRBV6-3 with TRBJ2-7; D is unclear. Germline V lookup: CDR1 MNHEY, CDR2 SVGEGT. This CDR3 contains 13 residues. The CDR3 sequence is CACSYSTGLPYAF. The CDR3, as DNA: TGTGCCTGCAGTTACTCGACCGGGCTACCATATGCCTTC.

In this sample, this clonotype turned up a few times. The rearrangement uses TRBV5-1 and TRBJ1-1; 8 nucleotides align to TRBD1. V gave up 4 bases and J gave up 4 bases; unmatched junction bases: 3. The CDR3 totals 13 residues. Germline V gives CDR1 SGHRS, CDR2 YFSETQ. The CDR3 is CASSTGQGTEAFF. In DNA form, the CDR3 reads TGCGCCAGCAGCACCGGACAGGGCACTGAAGCTTTCTTT.

About this clonotype itself: Just one base apart from a much larger clone, this may be a read error. The rearrangement links TRBV10-3 to TRBJ1-2; 7 positions agree with TRBD1. CDR3 length: 14 amino acids. Per the germline V gene, CDR1 is ENHRY and CDR2 is SYGVKD. The CDR3 coding sequence is TGTGCCATCAGAGGGACAGATTCTAACCATGGCTACACCTTC. Translation: CAIRGTDSNHGYTF.

In its sample, this clonotype was seen once. A much more abundant neighbour one base away suggests this may be a read error. This rearrangement joins TRBV5-1 to TRBJ2-7; D is possibly TRBD1 or TRBD2 (7 bases each). CDR3 length: 15 residues. V dropped 4 bases and J dropped 3 bases, with 17 bases sitting between them. The germline V gene has CDR1 SGHRS and CDR2 YFSETQ. The CDR3 DNA reads as TGCGCCAGCAGCGCCAGGGGGGGGTCGTTCTACGAGCAGTACTTC. It encodes CASSARGGSFYEQYF.

The chain carries TRBV20-1 and TRBJ2-3; D is undetermined. In germline, CDR1 is DFQATT, CDR2 SNEGSKA (reference sequence). This CDR3 is 12 amino acids long. The V end was cut by 7 bases, the J end by 3 bases, with 11 bases between. This CDR3 reads CSVAAGTDTQYF. The CDR3 nucleotides read TGCAGTGTAGCCGCTGGGACAGATACGCAGTATTTT.

Concerning this clonotype itself: An end of the junction does not agree with germline; a read error may underlie this. V gene TRBV11-1 combines with J gene TRBJ2-7; TRBD2 matches at 11 bases. Germline CDR1 reads SGHAT; CDR2 reads FQDESV (reference sequence). The CDR3 runs 18 residues. The CDR3 protein is CASSPLSSGGARGYEQNF. As DNA, the CDR3 is TGTGCCAGCAGCCCTCTAAGTAGCGGGGGGGCCCGGGGGTACGAGCAGAACTTC. The full variable domain, its missing parts supplied by reference TRBV11-1 and TRBJ2-7, is EAEVAQSPRYKITEKSQAVAFWCDPISGHATLYWYRQILGQGPELLVQFQDESVVDDSQLPKDRFSAERLKGVDSTLKIQPAELGDSAMYLCASSPLSSGGARGYEQNFGPGTRLTVT.

Concerning this clonotype: Lacking the conserved final phenylalanine or tryptophan, this CDR3 likely reflects a read error. The chain employs TRBV5-1 and TRBJ2-7, with D maybe TRBD2 (5 bases). The CDR3 length is 14 residues. The V gene's germline CDR1 is SGHRS and CDR2 YFSETQ. The germline V and J ends were trimmed by 0 bases and 2 bases, with 9 bases remaining between them. This CDR3 reads CASSLAAGAYEQYL. CDR3 in DNA: TGCGCCAGCAGCTTGGCGGCGGGCGCCTACGAGCAGTACCTC.

About this clonotype: It may be a read error: a sequence one base away is much more abundant. The V gene is TRBV29-1, the J gene TRBJ1-4; D remains ambiguous. Trimming pared 4 bases from V and 7 bases from J, leaving 13 bases between. Germline V gives CDR1 SQVTM, CDR2 ANQGSEA. This CDR3 contains 13 residues. The CDR3 DNA reads as TGCAGCGTTGGGCAGGTGGCCTCTGAAAAACTGTTTTTT. Residues: CSVGQVASEKLFF.

With regard to this clonotype: The junction departs from germline at one end; a sequencing error may be responsible. The rearrangement links TRBV11-3 to TRBJ1-3, with a possible D match to TRBD1 (5 bases). Germline V gives CDR1 SGHNT, CDR2 YENEEA. This CDR3 region has 16 residues. The CDR3 sequence: CASSFRDPGTGKTIYF. The DNA for the CDR3 is TGTGCCAGCAGCTTCAGGGATCCGGGGACTGGAAAAACCATATATTTT.

In its sample, this clonotype was seen once. A much larger clone differs from this one at a single base, so this may be a read error. The genes are TRBV4-3 and TRBJ1-1; D ambiguous. The CDR3 totals 14 residues. CDR1 and CDR2 from the germline V gene are LGHNA and YSLEER. Between the trimmed V and J ends, which lost 6 bases and 0 bases, there was a span of 11 bases. CDR3 DNA: TGCGCCAGCAGACAATCGACCGTGAACACTGAAGCTTTCTTT. It is translated as CASRQSTVNTEAFF.

This sequence joins TRBV5-1 and TRBJ2-5; 8 bases align to TRBD2. In germline, CDR1 is SGHRS, CDR2 YFSETQ. CDR3 size: 16 residues. Unmatched junction bases numbered 9, after V lost 5 bases and J lost 0 bases. Written as DNA, the CDR3 is TGCGCCAGCAGTGATACTAGCGGAAGCTACCAAGAGACCCAGTACTTC. This encodes CASSDTSGSYQETQYF.